This T cell receptor (beta chain) is from a study of blood T cell repertoires in COVID-19. Study context: Material from acute and convalescent COVID-19 was sourced from the United States, Italy and Spain. From T cells, B-cell-depleted T cells, or PBMCs came the material, which was cDNA or gDNA.

Germline V gene lookup returns CDR1 KGHSH and CDR2 LQKENI. The V end was cut by 6 bases, the J end by 1 base, with 18 bases between. The CDR3 spans 16 residues. Those enrolled in Seattle joined during active infection and were followed longitudinally afterward. In the authors' methods: Using reference gene primer amplification, nucleated cell counts were estimated. The method was immunoSEQ multiplex PCR; TCRdb's version includes in-frame clones alone and lacks a portion of them. The V and J calls and clone size are taken from that table; D and trimming were inferred from the DNA. The sample lists about 180,000 clones; roughly 87% were seen once.

The chain employs TRBV18 and TRBJ1-1; D perhaps matches TRBD1 (5 bases). The specimen was peripheral blood. This receptor was obtained from a woman aged 70-85 years with COVID-19, enrolled during active disease. This CDR3 is CASSLLGGYWNTEAFF. CDR3 bases: TGTGCCAGCTCCCTCCTCGGGGGGTATTGGAACACTGAAGCTTTCTTT.